Shown below are 24 T cell receptor beta chains from a single sample sequenced in a study of cytomegalovirus exposure and HLA in healthy donors. Researchers ran the PCR with 60 Vbeta and 13 Jbeta primers. Repertoires were generated with immunoSEQ multiplex PCR, while TCRdb's copy carries only in-frame clones and drops some. This table has hundreds of thousands of clones, around 73% appearing once. The sample was PBMCs. These receptors came from a male donor in good health and CMV-seronegative.

CDR3 amino acids: CATTGTLPYNEQFF. CDR3 in DNA: TGTGCCACGACCGGGACTTTACCCTACAATGAGCAGTTCTTC. The chain is built from TRBV6-5 and TRBJ2-1; D possibly corresponds to TRBD2 (6 bases). Deletions cut 10 bases from V and 2 bases from J, with 15 bases between. The germline CDR1 and CDR2 sequences are MNHEY and SVGAGI. The CDR3 has 14 amino acids.

This clone was detected a few times. CDR3 residues: CASSTRDTGPTDTQYF. The DNA of the CDR3 is TGTGCCAGCAGCACCCGGGACACAGGACCCACAGATACGCAGTATTTT. The chain joins TRBV5-4 to TRBJ2-3, with D possibly TRBD1 on 6 matching bases. CDR1 and CDR2 from the germline V gene are SGHNT and YYREEE (reference sequence). The CDR3 is 16 amino acids. Trimming took 4 bases from V and 2 from J, leaving 17 bases between them.

This chain links TRBV14 with TRBJ2-7; 9 bases match TRBD2. The trim removed 3 bases at V and 0 bases at J, leaving 3 bases unmatched. This CDR3 is built from 15 residues. Germline V lookup: CDR1 SGHDN, CDR2 FVKESK. Written as DNA, the CDR3 is TGTGCCAGCAGCCAGCTAGCGGGAAGCTCCTACGAGCAGTACTTC. This translates into CASSQLAGSSYEQYF.

The CDR3 region has the DNA TGTGCCAGTGGGCCCTTCGGACAGACCTACAATGAGCAGTTCTTC. The encoded protein is CASGPFGQTYNEQFF. This sequence joins TRBV15 and TRBJ2-1; maybe TRBD1 (6 bases). V lost 10 bases, J lost 2 bases, and 18 bases lay in between. CDR1 LNHNV and CDR2 YYDKDF come from the germline V gene (reference sequence). CDR3 length equals 15 residues.

The chain combines TRBV4-2 with TRBJ1-2; 11 bases fit TRBD1. Germline trimming cut 6 bases from V and 5 bases from J; bases unmatched to any gene: 5. The germline gives CDR1 LGHNA, CDR2 YNFKEQ. There are 14 residues in the CDR3. For the CDR3, the DNA is TGTGCCAGCAGACGGACAGGGGGCGAGTATGGCTACACCTTC. This codes for CASRRTGGEYGYTF.

The rearrangement joins TRBV14 to TRBJ2-1, with TRBD2 matching 14 bases. J was trimmed by 4 bases and V by 4 bases; bases with no gene match: 12. Germline V CDR1 and CDR2: SGHDN, FVKESK. The CDR3 spans 19 residues. The CDR3 DNA reads TGTGCCAGCAGCCCCTGGGGGACTAGCGGGAGTACGGGATACAATGAGCAGTTCTTC. Translation gives CASSPWGTSGSTGYNEQFF.

The chain is built from TRBV28 and TRBJ1-2; the D is unclear. Germline values: CDR1 MDHEN, CDR2 SYDVKM. The V gene lost 3 bases and the J gene lost 1 base, with 9 bases spanning the gap. This CDR3 region has 14 residues. The CDR3 loop reads CASSFGLGNYGYTF. The DNA of the CDR3 is TGTGCCAGCAGTTTTGGTCTCGGTAACTATGGCTACACCTTC.

The V call is TRBV6-4, the J call TRBJ2-1; D is unresolved. The V end was cut by 0 bases, the J end by 9 bases, with 9 bases between. Germline V gene lookup returns CDR1 MRHNA and CDR2 SNTAGT. The CDR3 has 13 residues. The CDR3 reads CASSDSAISEQFF. CDR3 in DNA: TGTGCCAGCAGTGACTCCGCTATTAGTGAGCAGTTCTTC.

Regarding this clone: Within the sample, other DNA sequences also encode this same CDR3. V is TRBV10-3 and J is TRBJ2-7; 8 bases map to TRBD1. CDR1 and CDR2 from the germline V gene are ENHRY and SYGVKD. This CDR3 has 13 residues. V lost 8 bases and J lost 1; bases outside the gene matches: 4. The CDR3 nucleotides are TGTGCCATCGGTGGGACAGGTTCCTACGAGCAGTACTTC. Translating it yields CAIGGTGSYEQYF.

The genes are TRBV4-1 and TRBJ2-5, with D possibly TRBD1 on 5 matching bases. Matching the DNA end better, TRBJ2-7 makes the J call doubtful. The length of the CDR3 is 16 residues. In germline, CDR1 is MGHRA, CDR2 YSYEKL. Here the CDR3 DNA reads TGCGCCAGCAGCCAAGATCCGAATTCAGGGTTCTACGAGCAGTACTTC. Its protein is CASSQDPNSGFYEQYF.

The rearrangement uses TRBV5-5 and TRBJ2-7; D is undetermined. Germline CDR1 SGHKS, CDR2 YYEKEE (reference sequence). With 4 bases removed from V and 5 bases from J, the gap between germline ends came to 13 bases. CDR3 size: 13 residues. Here the CDR3 reads CASSQVVENEQYF. CDR3 bases: TGTGCCAGCAGCCAAGTTGTCGAGAACGAGCAGTACTTC.

V and J are TRBV4-1 and TRBJ2-2; D is undetermined. CDR1 is MGHRA, CDR2 YSYEKL, per germline. This CDR3 region has 14 residues. Trimming shortened V by 0 bases and J by 6 bases, and 8 bases separated the two germline ends. The CDR3 DNA reads as TGCGCCAGCAGCCAAGAATGGCTCTCCGGGGAGCTGTTTTTT. Translating gives CASSQEWLSGELFF.

As to this clone: One end of the junction fails to match germline, which may point to a read error. The chain couples TRBV9 to TRBJ1-2, with D unresolved. The CDR3 has 12 residues. Germline V gene sequence: CDR1 SGDLS, CDR2 YYNGEE. DNA of the CDR3: TGTGCCGGCAGCGTGGGCAGCTATGGCTACACCTTC. Protein: CAGSVGSYGYTF. The variable domain in full, with the rest retrieved from reference TRBV9 and TRBJ1-2, is DSGVTQTPKHLITATGQRVTLRCSPRSGDLSVYWYQQSLDQGLQFLIQYYNGEERAKGNILERFSAQQFPDLHSELNLSSLELGDSALYFCAGSVGSYGYTFGSGTRLTVV.

This clone is a singleton in its sample. The CDR3 coding sequence is TGTGCCAGCAGCCCCGGGACTAGCGGGGGGGAGTACGAGCAGTACTTC. Translating it yields CASSPGTSGGEYEQYF. The chain uses TRBV11-2 and TRBJ2-7; 16 nucleotides match TRBD2. With 5 bases clipped from V and 4 bases from J, the junction kept 5 bases outside the gene matches. The CDR3 runs to 16 residues. Germline lookup yields CDR1 SGHAT and CDR2 FQNNGV.

The rearrangement links TRBV5-5 to TRBJ2-7; D gene uncertain. Germline CDR1 and CDR2: SGHKS and YYEKEE (reference sequence). V was cut by 2 bases and J by 1 base, with 10 bases left in between. CDR3 length equals 14 residues. CDR3 in amino acids: CASSFGRGSYEQYF. As DNA, the CDR3 is TGTGCCAGCAGCTTCGGCCGCGGATCCTACGAGCAGTACTTC.

The chain carries TRBV28 and TRBJ1-5, with 9 nucleotides matching TRBD1. Germline V gene data show CDR1 as MDHEN and CDR2 as SYDVKM. J gave up 3 bases and V 3 bases, and 6 bases lay outside the gene matches. CDR3 length: 16 residues. CDR3 nucleotide sequence: TGTGCCAGCAGTTTTACCGGGACAGGGATCAATCAGCCCCAGCATTTT. This gives the protein CASSFTGTGINQPQHF. Looking up the rest from reference TRBV28 and TRBJ1-5 gives the full variable domain: DVKVTQSSRYLVKRTGEKVFLECVQDMDHENMFWYRQDPGLGLRLIYFSYDVKMKEKGDIPEGYSVSREKKERFSLILESASTNQTSMYLCASSFTGTGINQPQHFGDGTRLSIL.

This clone was detected once. This chain connects TRBV16 to TRBJ2-3; the D is unclear. CDR3 length equals 13 residues. In germline, CDR1 is KGHSY, CDR2 FQNENV. Trimming removed 2 bases at V and 0 bases at J, with 3 bases between. The CDR3 loop is CASSQHSTDTQYF. CDR3 in DNA: TGTGCCAGCAGCCAACATAGCACAGATACGCAGTATTTT. The variable domain in full, completed from reference TRBV16 and TRBJ2-3, reads GEEVAQTPKHLVRGEGQKAKLYCAPIKGHSYVFWYQQVLKNEFKFLISFQNENVFDETGMPKERFSAKCLPNSPCSLEIQATKLEDSAVYFCASSQHSTDTQYFGPGTRLTVL.

This clone was seen once. V gene TRBV6-5 combines with J gene TRBJ2-7, with 9 nucleotides matching TRBD2. Germline loops: CDR1 MNHEY, CDR2 SVGAGI. Germline trimming cut 5 bases from V and 6 bases from J; bases unmatched to any gene: 8. The CDR3 sequence is 14 residues long. CDR3 sequence (DNA): TGTGCCAGCAGTCCCCGGCTAGCGGGAAGCGAGCAGTACTTC. Encoded protein: CASSPRLAGSEQYF.

CDR3 sequence: CASSYSGQGNYEQYF. The CDR3 DNA follows: TGTGCCAGCAGTTACTCCGGGCAGGGGAACTACGAGCAGTACTTC. The V call is TRBV6-5, the J call TRBJ2-7, with D maybe TRBD1 (6 bases). The CDR3 totals 15 residues. The germline V gene has CDR1 MNHEY and CDR2 SVGAGI. V shed 0 bases and J shed 3 bases, with 12 bases lying between them.

The rearrangement uses TRBV5-1 and TRBJ2-1; TRBD2 matches 9 bases. The CDR3 consists of 16 residues. V was pared by 2 bases and J by 3 bases, with 6 bases of the junction left unmatched. CDR1 and CDR2 (germline): SGHRS, YFSETQ. This chain's CDR3 is CASSFDLAGFYNEQFF. CDR3 in DNA: TGCGCCAGCAGCTTCGACCTAGCGGGATTCTACAATGAGCAGTTCTTC.

The chain has TRBV6-5 and TRBJ1-2, with 11 bases lining up with TRBD1. Germline trimming cut 1 base from V and 3 bases from J; bases unmatched to any gene: 1. The CDR3 has 15 residues. Germline V gene sequence: CDR1 MNHEY, CDR2 SVGAGI. Here the CDR3 reads CASSYWTGGDYGYTF. CDR3 sequence (DNA): TGTGCCAGCAGTTACTGGACAGGGGGCGACTATGGCTACACCTTC.

This chain connects TRBV29-1 to TRBJ2-7, with 8 nucleotides matching TRBD2. This CDR3 is built from 13 residues. CDR1 and CDR2 (germline): SQVTM, ANQGSEA. Trimming at V came to 3 bases and at J to 6 bases, leaving 7 bases not matched to a gene. CDR3 amino acids: CSVDGTSVAEQYF. The CDR3 DNA reads as TGCAGCGTTGACGGGACTAGTGTGGCCGAGCAGTACTTC.

The V gene is TRBV15, the J gene TRBJ2-2; the D gene is possibly TRBD1 (5 bases). Germline V gene lookup returns CDR1 LNHNV and CDR2 YYDKDF (reference sequence). The CDR3 contains 14 residues. V lost 0 bases and J lost 4, with 6 bases in between. The DNA for the CDR3 is TGTGCCACCAGCAGAGACAGGGCCACCGGGGAGCTGTTTTTT. It codes for CATSRDRATGELFF. Full variable domain (outside the CDR3, taken from reference TRBV15 and TRBJ2-2): DAMVIQNPRYQVTQFGKPVTLSCSQTLNHNVMYWYQQKSSQAPKLLFHYYDKDFNNEADTPDNFQSRRPNTSFCFLDIRSPGLGDTAMYLCATSRDRATGELFFGEGSRLTVL.

Written as DNA, the CDR3 is TGTGCCAGCAGTGATAGACTAGCGGGAGTTGCAGATACGCAGTATTTT. Its translation: CASSDRLAGVADTQYF. The rearrangement links TRBV25-1 to TRBJ2-3, with 12 bases lining up with TRBD2. The CDR3 loop spans 16 amino acids. Per the germline V gene, CDR1 is MGHDK and CDR2 is SYGVNS. The V and J ends lost 3 bases and 4 bases, in that order; junction bases with no gene match: 5.